This T cell receptor (beta chain) comes out of a study of CD8+CD57+ T cells in acquired aplastic anemia. The overall study: DNA from sorted CD4+ and CD8+ cells averaged around 3.2 ug.

Previously, flow cytometry had revealed CD8+CD57+ cell expansion in the patients chosen for sequencing. Patients had not yet gotten any therapy when their blood was taken for sampling. Findings of the study overall: About 29 shared CD8+ CDR3s appeared highly expressed within patients' immunodominant clones.

TCR beta VDJ and CDR3 were profiled, and genomic DNA was the template. MiXCR, applied by TCRdb to the reads, yields one record per CDR3 protein. The sample carries about 120,000 distinct CDR3 sequences, 55% to 70% recorded once. This CDR3 has 13 amino acids. CDR1 and CDR2 (germline): SSHAT, FNYEAQ (reference sequence). This clonotype is medium-sized by share. Its antigen is as yet unknown. The junction differs from germline at one of its ends, possibly a read error. The origin of this receptor is a human donor with aplastic anemia. Sequencing input: sorted CD4+, CD8+, or CD8+CD57+ T cells (not recorded which) from PBMCs. V usage is TRBV7-7 and J usage is TRBJ1-1; D ambiguous. The CDR3 reads CASSLDLGTEAFF. The DNA for the CDR3 is TGTGCTAGCAGCTTGGACCTGGGCACTGAAGCTTTCTTT.